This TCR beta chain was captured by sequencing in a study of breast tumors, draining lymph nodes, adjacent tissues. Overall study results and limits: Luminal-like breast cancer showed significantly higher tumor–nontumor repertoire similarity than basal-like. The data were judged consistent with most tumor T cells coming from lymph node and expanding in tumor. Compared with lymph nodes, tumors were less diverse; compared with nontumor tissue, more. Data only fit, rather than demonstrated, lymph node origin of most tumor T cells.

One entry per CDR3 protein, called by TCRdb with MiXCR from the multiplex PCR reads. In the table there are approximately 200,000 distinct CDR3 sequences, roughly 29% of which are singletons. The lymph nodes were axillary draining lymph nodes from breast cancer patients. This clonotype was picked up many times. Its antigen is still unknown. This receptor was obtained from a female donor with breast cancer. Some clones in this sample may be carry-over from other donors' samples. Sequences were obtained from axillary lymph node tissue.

In DNA form, the CDR3 reads TGCAGTGCTAGAACCCTAGCGGGGAGCTCCTACAATGAGCAGTTCTTC. This encodes CSARTLAGSSYNEQFF. J is TRBJ2-1 and V is TRBV20-1; 9 bases map to TRBD2. Germline CDR1 reads DFQATT; CDR2 reads SNEGSKA (reference sequence). This CDR3 has 16 residues. V trimming: 2 bases; J trimming: 0 bases; junction bases outside the gene matches: 5.